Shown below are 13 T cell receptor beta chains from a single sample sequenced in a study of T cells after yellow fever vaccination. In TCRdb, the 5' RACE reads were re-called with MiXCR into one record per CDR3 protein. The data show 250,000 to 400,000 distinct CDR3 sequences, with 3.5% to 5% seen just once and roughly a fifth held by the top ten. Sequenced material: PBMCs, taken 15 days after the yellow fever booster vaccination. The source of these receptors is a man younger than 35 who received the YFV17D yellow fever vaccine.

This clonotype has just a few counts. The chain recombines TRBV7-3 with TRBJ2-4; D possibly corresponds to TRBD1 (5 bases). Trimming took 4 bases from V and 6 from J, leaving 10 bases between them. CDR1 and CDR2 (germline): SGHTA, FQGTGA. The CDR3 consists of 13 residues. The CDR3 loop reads CASSSTQGNIQYF. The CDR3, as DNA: TGTGCCAGCAGCTCGACCCAGGGAAACATTCAGTACTTC.

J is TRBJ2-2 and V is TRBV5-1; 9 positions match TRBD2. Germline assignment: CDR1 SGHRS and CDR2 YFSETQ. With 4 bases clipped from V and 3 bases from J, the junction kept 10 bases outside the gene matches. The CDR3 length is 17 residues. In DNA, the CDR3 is TGCGCCAGCAGCCCGTGGCAGCGGGGGGATGACACCGGGGAGCTGTTTTTT. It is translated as CASSPWQRGDDTGELFF.

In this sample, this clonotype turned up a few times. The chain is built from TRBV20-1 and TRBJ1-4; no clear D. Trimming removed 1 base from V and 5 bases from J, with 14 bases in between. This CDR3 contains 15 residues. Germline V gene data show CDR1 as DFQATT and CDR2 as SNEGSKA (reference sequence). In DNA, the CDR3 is TGCAGTGCTAGAGCCTTCCAAAGGACCAATGAAAAACTGTTTTTT. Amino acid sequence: CSARAFQRTNEKLFF.

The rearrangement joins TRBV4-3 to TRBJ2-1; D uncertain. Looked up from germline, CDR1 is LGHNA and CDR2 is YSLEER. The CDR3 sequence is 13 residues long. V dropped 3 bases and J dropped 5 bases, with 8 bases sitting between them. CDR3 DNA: TGCGCCAGCAGCCATGGACGGGACAATGAGCAGTTCTTC. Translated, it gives CASSHGRDNEQFF.

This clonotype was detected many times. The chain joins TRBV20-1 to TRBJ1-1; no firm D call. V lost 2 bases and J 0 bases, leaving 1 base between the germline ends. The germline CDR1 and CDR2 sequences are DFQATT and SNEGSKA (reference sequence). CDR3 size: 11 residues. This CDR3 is CSARMNTEAFF. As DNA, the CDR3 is TGCAGTGCTAGAATGAACACTGAAGCTTTCTTT.

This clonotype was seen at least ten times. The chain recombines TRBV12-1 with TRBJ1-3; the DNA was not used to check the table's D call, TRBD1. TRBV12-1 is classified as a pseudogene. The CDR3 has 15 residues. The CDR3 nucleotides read TGTGCCAGCAGCTTTGTGGGACAGCCAGGAAACACCATATATTTT. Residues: CASSFVGQPGNTIYF.

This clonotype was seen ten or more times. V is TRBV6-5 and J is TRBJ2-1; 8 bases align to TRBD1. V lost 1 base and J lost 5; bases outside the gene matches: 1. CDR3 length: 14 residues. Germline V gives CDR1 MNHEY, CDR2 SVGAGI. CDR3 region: CASSYWTGNNEQFF. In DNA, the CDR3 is TGTGCCAGCAGTTACTGGACAGGGAACAATGAGCAGTTCTTC.

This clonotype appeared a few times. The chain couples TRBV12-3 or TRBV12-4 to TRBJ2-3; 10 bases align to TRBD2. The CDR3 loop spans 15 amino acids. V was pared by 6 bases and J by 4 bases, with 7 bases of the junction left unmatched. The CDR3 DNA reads TGTGCCAGCAGCAGGCTAGCGGGGGCTTCAGATACGCAGTATTTT. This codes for CASSRLAGASDTQYF.

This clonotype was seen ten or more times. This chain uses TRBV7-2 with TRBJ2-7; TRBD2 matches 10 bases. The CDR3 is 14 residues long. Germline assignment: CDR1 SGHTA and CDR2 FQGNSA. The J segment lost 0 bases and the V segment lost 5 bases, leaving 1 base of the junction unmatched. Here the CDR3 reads CASSPSGSSYEQYV. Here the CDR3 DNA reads TGTGCCAGCAGCCCTAGCGGGAGCTCCTACGAGCAGTACGTC.

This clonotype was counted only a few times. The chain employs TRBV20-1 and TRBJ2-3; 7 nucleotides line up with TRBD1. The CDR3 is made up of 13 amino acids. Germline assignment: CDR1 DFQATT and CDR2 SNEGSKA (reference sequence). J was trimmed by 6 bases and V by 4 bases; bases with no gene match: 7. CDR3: CSAKTGFLDTQYF. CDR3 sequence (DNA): TGCAGTGCTAAGACAGGGTTCTTGGATACGCAGTATTTT.

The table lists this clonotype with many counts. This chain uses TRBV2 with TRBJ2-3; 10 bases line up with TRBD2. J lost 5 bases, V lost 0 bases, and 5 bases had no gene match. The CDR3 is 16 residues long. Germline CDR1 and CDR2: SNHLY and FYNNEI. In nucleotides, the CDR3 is TGTGCCAGCAGTGAAGCTCGGGCTAGCGGGGGAGATACGCAGTATTTT. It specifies CASSEARASGGDTQYF.

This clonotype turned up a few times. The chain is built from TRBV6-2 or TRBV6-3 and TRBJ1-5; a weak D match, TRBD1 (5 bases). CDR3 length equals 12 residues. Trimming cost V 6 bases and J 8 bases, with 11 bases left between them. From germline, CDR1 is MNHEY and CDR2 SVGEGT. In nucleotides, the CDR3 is TGTGCCAGCAGCGAAGAGGACAAGCCCCAGCATTTT. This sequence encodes CASSEEDKPQHF.

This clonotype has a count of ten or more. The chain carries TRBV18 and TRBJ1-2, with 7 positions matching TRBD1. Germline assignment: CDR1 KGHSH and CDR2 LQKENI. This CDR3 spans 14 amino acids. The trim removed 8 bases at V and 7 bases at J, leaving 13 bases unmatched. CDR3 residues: CASLGDSGPSGYTF. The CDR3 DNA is TGTGCCAGCCTTGGGGACAGCGGTCCCTCTGGCTACACCTTC.